This T cell receptor beta chain stems from a study of regulatory T cells in long-lasting Graves disease. Looking at the study overall: Antithyroid drugs had been taken by newly diagnosed Graves' patients for under 3 months. Whole-study results and caveats: It was possible that the small sample size reduced accuracy. TRBV28, TRBJ1-2 and TRBJ2-5 were segments that persistent disease favored. Newly diagnosed Graves' patients exceeded persistent ones in TCR diversity.

This clonotype was found many times. As yet, its antigen is unknown. Both iRepertoire HTBI primers and Arm-PCR of CDR3 regions were used to build the TCR beta libraries. One entry per CDR3 protein results from TCRdb running MiXCR on the multiplex PCR reads. This sample carries approximately 350,000 distinct CDR3 sequences, roughly 15% of them seen once, and the ten largest clones take just over 20%. The CDR3 is made up of 15 amino acids. Germline assignment: CDR1 SGHTA and CDR2 FQGNSA. V was pared by 6 bases and J by 5 bases, with 6 bases of the junction left unmatched. As for time point: newly diagnosed GD, antithyroid drugs for less than 3 months. TCR sequences were obtained from RNA taken from PBMCs. These sequences were also reported in another study, on T cells in Graves' hyperthyroidism and ophthalmopathy.

The specimen was peripheral blood mononuclear cells (PBMCs), collected at new diagnosis, from a patient treated with antithyroid drugs. The origin of this receptor is a woman between 18 and 29 years old with Graves disease. This rearrangement joins TRBV7-2 to TRBJ2-2; 10 positions match TRBD2. CDR3 DNA sequence: TGTGCCAGCAGGATTCTAGCGGGAGAAACCGGGGAGCTGTTTTTT. Its translation is CASRILAGETGELFF.